A single sample is the source of the 18 T cell receptor beta chains below, sequenced in a study of shared clonotypes between healthy human individuals. Data came from immunoSEQ multiplex PCR; TCRdb stores just in-frame clones and leaves some out. The sample consists of 2 million to 2.5 million clones, 90% to 97% of them appearing once. Sequences were obtained from naive CD4+ T cells sorted from blood. The subset: CD45RA+ positively selected. These receptors all come from a man younger than 35 in good health.

V usage is TRBV28 and J usage is TRBJ2-7, with no clear D. Trimming stripped 2 bases from V and 3 bases from J, with 11 bases between. The CDR3 consists of 14 residues. The germline gives CDR1 MDHEN, CDR2 SYDVKM. CDR3 amino acids: CASSLGGIRYEQYF. The CDR3 nucleotides read TGTGCCAGCAGTTTAGGCGGAATCCGCTACGAGCAGTACTTC. The variable domain in full, with the rest retrieved from reference TRBV28 and TRBJ2-7, is DVKVTQSSRYLVKRTGEKVFLECVQDMDHENMFWYRQDPGLGLRLIYFSYDVKMKEKGDIPEGYSVSREKKERFSLILESASTNQTSMYLCASSLGGIRYEQYFGPGTRLTVT.

This clone was recorded only once. The rearrangement links TRBV18 to TRBJ1-3; D call uncertain. CDR1 is KGHSH and CDR2 is LQKENI in the germline V gene. This CDR3 has 16 residues. V gave up 2 bases and J gave up 1 base, with 12 bases separating them. The chain's CDR3 is CASSPNGVLSGNTIYF. In DNA form, the CDR3 reads TGTGCCAGCTCACCAAACGGAGTCCTGTCTGGAAACACCATATATTTT.

This sequence joins TRBV18 and TRBJ1-6; D perhaps matches TRBD1 (6 bases). V lost 4 bases and J lost 0, with 16 bases in between. The CDR3 covers 18 residues. The V gene's germline CDR1 is KGHSH and CDR2 LQKENI. The CDR3 protein is CASSRDRQDSSYNSPLHF. The CDR3 region has the DNA TGTGCCAGCTCACGGGACCGGCAGGACAGCTCCTATAATTCACCCCTCCACTTT.

This chain uses TRBV5-1 with TRBJ2-7; D ambiguous. Per the germline V gene, CDR1 is SGHRS and CDR2 is YFSETQ. Trimming shortened V by 6 bases and J by 0 bases, and 10 bases separated the two germline ends. The CDR3 extends over 13 amino acids. In DNA form, the CDR3 reads TGCGCCAGCAAAACAGAGAACTCCTACGAGCAGTACTTC. This gives the protein CASKTENSYEQYF.

The chain recombines TRBV10-2 with TRBJ2-5, with D possibly being TRBD2 (5 bases). V was trimmed by 3 bases and J by 4 bases, leaving 12 bases between them. Germline CDR1 and CDR2: WSHSY and SAAADI. The CDR3 totals 14 residues. The CDR3 here is CASSEGGFLETQYF. CDR3 bases: TGCGCCAGCAGTGAAGGAGGCTTCTTAGAGACCCAGTACTTC.

The chain recombines TRBV5-6 with TRBJ1-5, with TRBD1 as a possible D gene (6 bases). Per germline, CDR1 SGHDT and CDR2 YYEEEE. Trimming cost V 1 base and J 2 bases, with 16 bases left between them. This CDR3 contains 17 residues. CDR3 nucleotide sequence: TGTGCCAGCAGCTTGCGTATCGGGGGCAAGGGCAATCAGCCCCAGCATTTT. Translating it yields CASSLRIGGKGNQPQHF.

With respect to this clone: This sample includes further DNA sequences coding for the same CDR3. V gene TRBV6-1 combines with J gene TRBJ2-2, with D possibly TRBD2 on 5 matching bases. The CDR3 runs to 14 residues. The germline CDR1 and CDR2 sequences are MNHNS and SASEGT. V was cut by 2 bases and J by 3 bases, with 7 bases left in between. This CDR3 is CASSERGDTGELFF. The CDR3 region has the DNA TGTGCCAGCAGTGAACGGGGAGACACCGGGGAGCTGTTTTTT.

The chain employs TRBV5-4 and TRBJ1-1, with D possibly matching TRBD1 (6 bases). CDR1 and CDR2 (germline): SGHNT, YYREEE (reference sequence). V was clipped by 4 bases and J by 0 bases, with 16 bases between them. This CDR3 has 16 amino acids. The CDR3 nucleotides read TGTGCCAGCAGCCTGCAGGGTAGGGACATGAACACTGAAGCTTTCTTT. Its protein is CASSLQGRDMNTEAFF.

This chain joins TRBV28 and TRBJ1-2; the D is unclear. Germline-derived CDR1 and CDR2 are MDHEN and SYDVKM. The ends were cut back, 10 bases at V and 4 bases at J, with 16 bases in the middle. There are 13 residues in the CDR3. The DNA of the CDR3 is TGTGCCACCCTTCAGAGGTACGGCTATGGCTACACCTTC. Protein: CATLQRYGYGYTF.

The chain carries TRBV18 and TRBJ2-1; D is possibly TRBD2 (6 bases). The germline V gene encodes CDR1 KGHSH and CDR2 LQKENI. The CDR3 spans 16 residues. Trimming removed 3 bases at V and 3 bases at J, with 15 bases between. The CDR3 loop is CASSPPRTTNYNEQFF. The CDR3 DNA reads TGTGCCAGCTCACCCCCGAGGACTACCAACTACAATGAGCAGTTCTTC.

Remarks on this clone: The sample carries other DNA sequences with the same CDR3. The chain combines TRBV5-1 with TRBJ1-2; TRBD1 aligns across 8 bases. J gave up 3 bases and V 5 bases, and 6 bases lay outside the gene matches. The CDR3 is made up of 14 amino acids. Germline V lookup: CDR1 SGHRS, CDR2 YFSETQ. CDR3 sequence: CASSSTGGDYGYTF. The CDR3 nucleotides read TGCGCCAGCAGTTCCACAGGGGGTGACTATGGCTACACCTTC.

A single count supports this clone. The V call is TRBV18, the J call TRBJ1-2; D is uncertain. The length of the CDR3 is 15 residues. Germline CDR1 reads KGHSH; CDR2 reads LQKENI. Between the trimmed V and J ends, which lost 3 bases and 0 bases, there was a span of 11 bases. CDR3 DNA: TGTGCCAGCTCACCCGGACTTTCTCCTAACTATGGCTACACCTTC. The encoded protein is CASSPGLSPNYGYTF.

The chain links TRBV7-2 to TRBJ2-3; D not certain. V lost 3 bases, J lost 5 bases, and 9 bases lay in between. Germline-derived CDR1 and CDR2 are SGHTA and FQGNSA. The CDR3 spans 13 residues. The CDR3 DNA reads as TGTGCCAGCAGCTTCGAGAGGTTAGATACGCAGTATTTT. Translated: CASSFERLDTQYF.

The chain carries TRBV29-1 and TRBJ2-7; D gene uncertain. Germline-derived CDR1 and CDR2 are SQVTM and ANQGSEA. The CDR3 totals 11 residues. Trimming took 4 bases from V and 3 from J, leaving 7 bases between them. The DNA for the CDR3 is TGCAGCGTTGTAGGGTACTACGAGCAGTACTTC. Its translation: CSVVGYYEQYF.

The chain couples TRBV7-2 to TRBJ2-7, with TRBD1 matching 9 bases. This CDR3 is built from 18 residues. V was clipped by 5 bases and J by 2 bases; unmatched bases: 16. The germline V gene has CDR1 SGHTA and CDR2 FQGNSA. CDR3 DNA sequence: TGTGCCAGCAGCCCGCGCATAGAGGACAGGGGCCTCACCTACGAGCAGTACTTC. This translates into CASSPRIEDRGLTYEQYF. The whole variable domain, remainder taken from reference TRBV7-2 and TRBJ2-7, is GAGVSQSPSNKVTEKGKDVELRCDPISGHTALYWYRQSLGQGLEFLIYFQGNSAPDKSGLPSDRFSAERTGGSVSTLTIQRTQQEDSAVYLCASSPRIEDRGLTYEQYFGPGTRLTVT.

A few counts support this clone. The gene calls are TRBV2 and TRBJ2-7; 11 bases are shared with TRBD1. The CDR3 totals 15 residues. Losses at the gene ends were 6 bases for V and 5 bases for J; bases not matched to a gene: 9. The germline CDR1 and CDR2 sequences are SNHLY and FYNNEI. The CDR3 DNA sequence: TGTGCCAGCAGCCCCACCGGACAGGGGGCCAACGAGCAGTACTTC. It translates to CASSPTGQGANEQYF.

The V gene is TRBV10-1, the J gene TRBJ1-2; D gene unclear. The CDR3 consists of 14 residues. Trimming took 0 bases from V and 2 from J, leaving 7 bases between them. Germline assignment: CDR1 WNHNN and CDR2 SYGVQD (reference sequence). In nucleotides, the CDR3 is TGCGCCAGCAGTGAGTCGAAGACAAACTATGGCTACACCTTC. Translating gives CASSESKTNYGYTF.

This chain uses TRBV9 with TRBJ2-1; either TRBD1 or TRBD2 may fit D (6 bases each). The CDR3 is 14 residues long. Germline-derived CDR1 and CDR2 are SGDLS and YYNGEE. With 6 bases removed from V and 7 bases from J, the gap between germline ends came to 17 bases. The CDR3 DNA sequence: TGTGCCAGCAACTGGGGGGCCCAGCCGAATGAGCAGTTCTTC. It codes for CASNWGAQPNEQFF.